This TCR beta chain was sequenced in a study of cytomegalovirus exposure and HLA in healthy donors. Study-level information: Genotyping of roughly 400 donors showed that around 81% belonged to the Caucasian-associated ancestry cluster.

General observations from the study: TRBV6-2, TRBV6-3 and some other V segments were unresolvable in 87-base-pair reads. Rare TCR sequences predominated, though certain public TCRs were found in many donors.

With respect to this clone: Its antigen is undetermined.

Per germline, CDR1 SGHAT and CDR2 FQNNGV. This CDR3 region has 14 residues. V dropped 5 bases and J dropped 7; count of bases not matched to a gene: 9. With 60 Vbeta and 13 Jbeta primers, the PCR was carried out. Methods used by the authors: Around 76 million unique TCR beta chains, about 12 million shared, were counted in a later analysis. Assay: immunoSEQ multiplex PCR; the TCRdb copy retains only in-frame clones and omits some. V, J and clone size are those of that table, while D and trimming were read from the DNA. This repertoire shows 200,000 or so clones, 75% to 85% found once; its top ten account for 6.5%.

The clonotype was recovered from a woman in her forties or fifties in good health and CMV-seropositive. The specimen sequenced was PBMCs. The rearrangement links TRBV11-2 to TRBJ2-7; 9 nucleotides agree with TRBD2. CDR3 sequence reads: CASSPAGGLWEQYF. The CDR3 nucleotides are TGTGCCAGCAGCCCAGCGGGAGGCCTGTGGGAGCAGTACTTC.